This T cell receptor beta chain was retrieved from a study of metastatic and nonmetastatic thyroid tumors. CDR3 length: 11 amino acids. Germline V gene lookup returns CDR1 GTSNPN and CDR2 SVGIG (reference sequence). V was clipped by 3 bases and J by 7 bases, with 10 bases between them. Whole-study results and caveats: According to reports, the diversity of TCR beta was significantly higher in malignant thyroid tumors than in benign nodules, and this held in both blood and tumor samples.

TCRdb reprocessed the PCR reads via MiXCR. The sample records around 46,000 clones, approximately 20% being singletons. Comments on this clone: Its matching antigen is unknown.

No treatment had been given to any patient before thyroid surgery. The material sequenced was blood. This clonotype originated in a male donor with papillary thyroid cancer or a benign thyroid nodule (not recorded which). Some clones in this sample may be carry-over from other donors' samples. This chain joins TRBV30 and TRBJ2-7, with D unclear. The CDR3 region is CAWSANWEQYF. In DNA, the CDR3 is TGTGCCTGGAGCGCAAACTGGGAGCAGTACTTC.